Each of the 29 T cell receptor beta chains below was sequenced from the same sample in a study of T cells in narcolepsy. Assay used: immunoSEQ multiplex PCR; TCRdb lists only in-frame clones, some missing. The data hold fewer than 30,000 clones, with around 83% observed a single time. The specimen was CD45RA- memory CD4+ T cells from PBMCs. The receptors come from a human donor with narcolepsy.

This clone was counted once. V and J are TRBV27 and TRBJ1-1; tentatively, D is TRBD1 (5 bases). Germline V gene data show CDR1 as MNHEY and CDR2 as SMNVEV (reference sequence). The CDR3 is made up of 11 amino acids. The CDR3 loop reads CVTGWNTEAFF. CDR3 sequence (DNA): TGTGTCACAGGATGGAACACTGAAGCTTTCTTT.

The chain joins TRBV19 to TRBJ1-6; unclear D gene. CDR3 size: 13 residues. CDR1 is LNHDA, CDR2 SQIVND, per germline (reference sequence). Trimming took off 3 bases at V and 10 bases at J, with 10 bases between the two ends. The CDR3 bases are TGTGCCAGTAGTATGTTGGGCAACTCACCCCTCCACTTT. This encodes CASSMLGNSPLHF.

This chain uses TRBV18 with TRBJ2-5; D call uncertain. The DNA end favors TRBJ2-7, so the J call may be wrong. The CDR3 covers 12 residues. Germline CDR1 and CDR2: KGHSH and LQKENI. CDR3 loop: CASSLGRYEQYF. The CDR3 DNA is TGTGCCAGCTCATTAGGCCGCTACGAGCAGTACTTC.

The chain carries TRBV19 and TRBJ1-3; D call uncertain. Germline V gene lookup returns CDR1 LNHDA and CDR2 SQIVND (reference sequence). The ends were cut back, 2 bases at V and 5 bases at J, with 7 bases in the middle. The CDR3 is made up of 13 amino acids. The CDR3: CASSISWRNTIYF. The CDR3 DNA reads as TGTGCCAGTAGTATAAGCTGGCGAAACACCATATATTTT.

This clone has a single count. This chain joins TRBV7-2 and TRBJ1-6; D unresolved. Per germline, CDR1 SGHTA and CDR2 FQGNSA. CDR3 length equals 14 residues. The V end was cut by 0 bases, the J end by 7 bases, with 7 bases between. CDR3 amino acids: CASSLAASNSPLHF. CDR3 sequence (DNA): TGTGCCAGCAGCTTAGCCGCTTCAAATTCACCCCTCCACTTT. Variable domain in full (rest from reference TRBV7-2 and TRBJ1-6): GAGVSQSPSNKVTEKGKDVELRCDPISGHTALYWYRQSLGQGLEFLIYFQGNSAPDKSGLPSDRFSAERTGGSVSTLTIQRTQQEDSAVYLCASSLAASNSPLHFGNGTRLTVT.

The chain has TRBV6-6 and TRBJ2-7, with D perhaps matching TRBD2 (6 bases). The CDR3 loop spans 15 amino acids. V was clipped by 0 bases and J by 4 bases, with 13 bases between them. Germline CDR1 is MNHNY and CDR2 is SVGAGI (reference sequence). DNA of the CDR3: TGTGCCAGCAGTTACTCGGACGGGAGCGAATACGAGCAGTACTTC. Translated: CASSYSDGSEYEQYF.

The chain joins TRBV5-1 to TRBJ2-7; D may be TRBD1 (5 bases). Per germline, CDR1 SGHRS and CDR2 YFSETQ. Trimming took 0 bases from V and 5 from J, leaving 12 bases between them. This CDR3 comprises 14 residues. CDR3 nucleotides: TGCGCCAGCAGCTTGGAGGGGCGCGCCAACGAGCAGTACTTC. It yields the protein CASSLEGRANEQYF.

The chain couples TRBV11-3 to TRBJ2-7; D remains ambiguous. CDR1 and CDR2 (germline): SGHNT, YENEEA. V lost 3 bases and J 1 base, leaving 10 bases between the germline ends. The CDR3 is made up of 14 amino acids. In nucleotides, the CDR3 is TGTGCCAGCAGCTTTGGGCCCAGTTCCTACGAGCAGTACTTC. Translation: CASSFGPSSYEQYF. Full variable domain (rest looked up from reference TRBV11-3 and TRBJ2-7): EAGVVQSPRYKIIEKKQPVAFWCNPISGHNTLYWYLQNLGQGPELLIRYENEEAVDDSQLPKDRFSAERLKGVDSTLKIQPAELGDSAVYLCASSFGPSSYEQYFGPGTRLTVT.

CDR3 sequence (DNA): TGTGCCAGCAGTCCTAGAACACAGGGGACAGATACGCAGTATTTT. It yields the protein CASSPRTQGTDTQYF. The rearrangement links TRBV6-6 to TRBJ2-3; 7 positions match TRBD1. Per the germline V gene, CDR1 is MNHNY and CDR2 is SVGAGI (reference sequence). Losses at the gene ends were 5 bases for V and 3 bases for J; bases not matched to a gene: 8. This CDR3 is built from 15 residues.

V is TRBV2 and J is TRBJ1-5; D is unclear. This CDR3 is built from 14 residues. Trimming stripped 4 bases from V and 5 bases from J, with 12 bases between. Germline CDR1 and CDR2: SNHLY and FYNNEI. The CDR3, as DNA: TGTGCCAGCAGTGTGTCCAGGACTTATCAGCCCCAGCATTTT. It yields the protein CASSVSRTYQPQHF.

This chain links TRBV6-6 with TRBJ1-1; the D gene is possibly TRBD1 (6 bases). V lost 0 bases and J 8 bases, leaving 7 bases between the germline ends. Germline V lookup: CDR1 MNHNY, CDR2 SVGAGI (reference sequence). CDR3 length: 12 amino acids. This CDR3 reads CASSYSDSEAFF. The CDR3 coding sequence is TGTGCCAGCAGTTACTCGGACAGCGAAGCTTTCTTT.

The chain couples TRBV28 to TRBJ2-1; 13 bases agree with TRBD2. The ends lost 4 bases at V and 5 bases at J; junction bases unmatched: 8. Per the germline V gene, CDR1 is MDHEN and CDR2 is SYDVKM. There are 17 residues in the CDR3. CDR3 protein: CASSSPGLAGRDNEQFF. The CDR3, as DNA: TGTGCCAGCAGTTCCCCGGGACTAGCGGGACGGGACAATGAGCAGTTCTTC. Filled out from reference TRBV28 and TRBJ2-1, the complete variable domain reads DVKVTQSSRYLVKRTGEKVFLECVQDMDHENMFWYRQDPGLGLRLIYFSYDVKMKEKGDIPEGYSVSREKKERFSLILESASTNQTSMYLCASSSPGLAGRDNEQFFGPGTRLTVL.

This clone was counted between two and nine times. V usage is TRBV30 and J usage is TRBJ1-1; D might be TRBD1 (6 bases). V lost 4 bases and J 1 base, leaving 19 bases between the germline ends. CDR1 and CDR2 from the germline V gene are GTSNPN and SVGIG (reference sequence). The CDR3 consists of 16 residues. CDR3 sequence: CAWNPNRARWNTEAFF. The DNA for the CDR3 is TGTGCCTGGAATCCAAACAGGGCCCGATGGAACACTGAAGCTTTCTTT.

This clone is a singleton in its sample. In DNA, the CDR3 is TGTGCCAGCAGCCTCCAGGGGTCAGGAAACTATGGCTACACCTTC. It codes for CASSLQGSGNYGYTF. This chain connects TRBV7-3 to TRBJ1-2; tentatively, D is TRBD1 (6 bases). V was shortened by 5 bases and J by 2 bases, with 15 bases between the two germline ends. The CDR3 length is 15 residues. Germline V gives CDR1 SGHTA, CDR2 FQGTGA.

CDR3 protein: CASSFQFSNTEAFF. The CDR3 DNA reads as TGTGCCAGCAGTTTCCAATTTTCGAACACTGAAGCTTTCTTT. The chain combines TRBV28 with TRBJ1-1; D gene unclear. V was cut by 3 bases and J by 1 base, with 9 bases left in between. CDR3 size: 14 residues. Germline CDR1 reads MDHEN; CDR2 reads SYDVKM.

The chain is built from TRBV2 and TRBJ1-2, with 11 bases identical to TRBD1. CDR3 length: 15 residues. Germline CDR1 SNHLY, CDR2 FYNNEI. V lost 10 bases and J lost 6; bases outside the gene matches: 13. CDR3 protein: CATFERDRGMDGYTF. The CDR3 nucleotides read TGTGCCACCTTCGAACGGGACAGGGGGATGGATGGCTACACCTTC.

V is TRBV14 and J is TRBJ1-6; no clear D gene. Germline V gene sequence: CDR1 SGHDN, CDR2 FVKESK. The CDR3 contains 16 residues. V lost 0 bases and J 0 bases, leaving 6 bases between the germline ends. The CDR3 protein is CASSQEATSYNSPLHF. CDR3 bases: TGTGCCAGCAGCCAAGAAGCGACCTCCTATAATTCACCCCTCCACTTT.

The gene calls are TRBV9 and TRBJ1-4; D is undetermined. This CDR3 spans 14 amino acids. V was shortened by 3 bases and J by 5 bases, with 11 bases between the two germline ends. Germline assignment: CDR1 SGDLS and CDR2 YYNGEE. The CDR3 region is CASSGGMRNEKLFF. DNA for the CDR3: TGTGCCAGCAGCGGAGGAATGCGGAATGAAAAACTGTTTTTT.

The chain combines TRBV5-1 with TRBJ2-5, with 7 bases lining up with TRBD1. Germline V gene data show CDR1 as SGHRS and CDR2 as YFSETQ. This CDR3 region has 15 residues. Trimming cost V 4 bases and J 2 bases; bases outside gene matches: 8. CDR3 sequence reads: CASSVPRGLQETQYF. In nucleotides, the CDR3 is TGCGCCAGCAGCGTCCCCAGGGGGTTACAAGAGACCCAGTACTTC.

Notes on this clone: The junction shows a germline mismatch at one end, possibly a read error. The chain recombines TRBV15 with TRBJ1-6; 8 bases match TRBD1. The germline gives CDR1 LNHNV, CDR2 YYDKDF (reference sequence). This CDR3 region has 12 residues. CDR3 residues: CATSRNRGSMMF. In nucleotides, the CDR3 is TGTGCCACCAGCCGGAACAGGGGGTCCATGATGTTT.

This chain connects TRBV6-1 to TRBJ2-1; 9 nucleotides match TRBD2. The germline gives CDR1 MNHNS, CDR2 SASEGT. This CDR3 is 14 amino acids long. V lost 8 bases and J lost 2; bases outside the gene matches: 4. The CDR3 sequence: CASASGATYNEQFF. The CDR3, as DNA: TGTGCCAGCGCTAGCGGGGCAACCTACAATGAGCAGTTCTTC.

CDR3 coding DNA: TGTGCCAGCAGCCCAGCGGGTCAAGGGGATACGCAGTATTTT. Translating gives CASSPAGQGDTQYF. The chain joins TRBV9 to TRBJ2-3; TRBD2 might be the D (6 bases). The CDR3 consists of 14 residues. From germline, CDR1 is SGDLS and CDR2 YYNGEE. Deletions cut 4 bases from V and 6 bases from J, with 15 bases between.

CDR3 loop: CASSESGTRVGPKSGEQYF. The DNA for the CDR3 is TGCGCCAGCAGTGAGTCCGGGACCAGGGTGGGTCCTAAGTCGGGCGAGCAGTACTTC. This rearrangement joins TRBV10-1 to TRBJ2-7; D tentatively fits TRBD1 or TRBD2 (5 bases each). The V gene's germline CDR1 is WNHNN and CDR2 SYGVQD (reference sequence). The germline V and J ends were trimmed by 0 bases and 6 bases, with 27 bases remaining between them. CDR3 length: 19 amino acids.

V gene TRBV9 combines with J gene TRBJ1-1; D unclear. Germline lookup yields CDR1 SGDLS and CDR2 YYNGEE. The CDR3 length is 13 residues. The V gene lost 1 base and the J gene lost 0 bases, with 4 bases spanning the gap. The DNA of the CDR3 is TGTGCCAGCAGCGTAATACTGAACACTGAAGCTTTCTTT. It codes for CASSVILNTEAFF.

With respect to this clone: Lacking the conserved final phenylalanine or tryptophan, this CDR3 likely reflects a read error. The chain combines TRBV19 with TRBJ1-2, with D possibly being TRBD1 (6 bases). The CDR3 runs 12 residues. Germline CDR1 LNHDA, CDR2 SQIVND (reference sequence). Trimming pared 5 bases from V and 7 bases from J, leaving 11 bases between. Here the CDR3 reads CASSRTAVGYTL. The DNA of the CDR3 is TGTGCCAGTAGTCGGACAGCGGTTGGCTACACCCTC.

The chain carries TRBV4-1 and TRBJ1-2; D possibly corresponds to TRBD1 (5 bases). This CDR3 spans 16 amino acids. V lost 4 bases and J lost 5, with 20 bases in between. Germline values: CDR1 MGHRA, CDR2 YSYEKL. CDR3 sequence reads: CASSLSLGGGGYGYTF. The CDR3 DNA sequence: TGCGCCAGCAGCCTTTCTCTTGGGGGGGGAGGTTATGGCTACACCTTC.

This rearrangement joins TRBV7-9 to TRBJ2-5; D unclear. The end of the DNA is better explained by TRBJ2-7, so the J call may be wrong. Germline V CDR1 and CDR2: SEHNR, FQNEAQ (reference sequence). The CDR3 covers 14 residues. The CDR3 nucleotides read TGTGCCAGCAGCTTAGCGGGATCAGGCTCCGAGCAGTACTTC. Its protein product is CASSLAGSGSEQYF.

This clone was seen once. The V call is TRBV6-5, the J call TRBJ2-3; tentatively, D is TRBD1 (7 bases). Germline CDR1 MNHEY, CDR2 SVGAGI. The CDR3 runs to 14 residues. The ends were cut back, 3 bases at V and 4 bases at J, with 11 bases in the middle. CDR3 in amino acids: CASSYGGTADTQYF. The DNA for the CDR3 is TGTGCCAGCAGTTATGGAGGGACAGCAGATACGCAGTATTTT.

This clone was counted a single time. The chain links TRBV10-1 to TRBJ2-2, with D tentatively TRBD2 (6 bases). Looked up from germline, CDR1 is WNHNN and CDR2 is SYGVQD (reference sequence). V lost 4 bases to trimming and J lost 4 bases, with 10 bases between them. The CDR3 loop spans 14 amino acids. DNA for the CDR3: TGCGCCAGCAGTGCCCAGGGAGGCACCGGGGAGCTGTTTTTT. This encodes CASSAQGGTGELFF.